This T cell receptor beta chain was observed in a study of beta chain features in type 1 diabetes (dated by TCRdb to 2017 to 2018). Describing the broader study: Mean age, gender distribution, total cell number and subset yield did not differ between patients and healthy donors. A total of 107,917,701 sorted cells were examined across all samples, and the number of cells per subset was strongly correlated with RNA yield. In the study, recently diagnosed type 1 diabetes patients and matched healthy donors were compared on the TCRB repertoires of their sorted circulating CD4+ T cell subsets. Naive and central memory subsets were obtained from all 30 or so donors, but regulatory and stem cell-like memory subsets were isolated from only 8 patients and roughly eight healthy donors.

The investigation overall reported the following: In all four CD4+ subsets, TCRB CDR3 length was moderately but significantly shorter in type 1 diabetes patients. Naive, central memory and regulatory TCRB repertoires appeared more similar among patients than among healthy donors. Patients with type 1 diabetes made fewer insertions and deleted more nucleotides at VDJ recombination sites, implying thymic rearrangement abnormalities. Because cDNA was sequenced instead of genomic DNA, highly expressing activated cells could be over-represented, though the groups showed no difference in activation or CD3 levels. Shorter templates might have been favored by PCR, but patient and control samples were amplified and corrected together, so both groups would have been affected equally by any skew. Because the HLA sub-analyses included only small numbers of individuals, any influence of HLA type on TCRB rearrangement was left unresolved.

The germline V gene (reference sequence) gives CDR1 as MNHEY and CDR2 as SMNVEV. The V and J ends are trimmed by 6 bases and 0 bases, leaving 3 bases between them. The cysteine opens and the phenylalanine closes a CDR3 of 13 amino acids. The read is trimmed to its CDR3 DNA, 39 bases read in frame from base 1. The entire isolated RNA was reverse transcribed using the High Capacity cDNA Reverse Transcription Kit, and thus expressed TCRB transcripts were sequenced. Deep immunoSEQ sequencing was applied to naive, central memory and regulatory T cell samples, giving an average of around 3.4 million total reads per sample. Sorted cells were lysed in RLT buffer, and RNA was extracted using DNase-treated RNeasy Micro or Mini kits according to cell number. Each cell subset was processed on its own to prevent cross-contamination, while patient and healthy donor samples were processed together. Using the immunoSEQ multiplex PCR, TCRB sequences were amplified from cDNA into 87-bp fragments spanning the CDR3 region. Sequencing of the amplicons was performed on the Illumina HiSeq platform. In the source study's methods: Synthetic template baselines were used to correct PCR bias computationally, reads within Hamming distance 2 were collapsed, and singletons that could not be merged were discarded. Reads were aligned against IMGT so that V, D and J genes, CDR3 length and insertions or deletions at six rearrangement sites could be assigned. Clonotype counts were normalized to sorted cell number within each subset before computing true diversity and Gini coefficients with the tcR R package. The overlap coefficient, calculated on TCRB nucleotide sequences, was used to quantify repertoire sharing. TCRdb holds this immuneACCESS table with in-frame rearrangements only. Some clones are missing; in checked studies, unresolved V genes explain under half, and the rest has no known cause. D and trimming come from the DNA, and the V and J calls and clone size come from that table. The sample table records about 340,000 clones; approximately 8% of these occur just once. Jointly, the top ten make up around 0.44% of the sample.

From each donor, a single peripheral blood sample of about 120 mL on average was drawn into heparinised tubes. A BD FACSAria II was used to sort naive, central memory, regulatory and stem cell-like memory CD4+ T cells with a panel that included CD45RO, CCR7, CD25, CD127, CD95 and CD27. Purity was above 95% for every sorted population. Right away, PBMCs were isolated by Lymphoprep density gradient centrifugation and were stained directly, with no culture step. To minimize batch effects, samples were stained and sorted in pairs, one healthy donor with one patient per experiment. This clone was seen only a few times. No cognate antigen has been identified for it. With a much larger clone just one base away, this may be a read error.

The receptor chain draws on TRBV27 and TRBJ2-6, with an unclear D gene assignment. Sequencing was performed on central memory CD4+ T cells from blood. This clonotype originated in a woman under 30 in good health. The sequenced DNA: TGTGCCAGCAGGGACTCTGGGGCCAACGTCCTGACTTTC. Its coded protein is CASRDSGANVLTF.